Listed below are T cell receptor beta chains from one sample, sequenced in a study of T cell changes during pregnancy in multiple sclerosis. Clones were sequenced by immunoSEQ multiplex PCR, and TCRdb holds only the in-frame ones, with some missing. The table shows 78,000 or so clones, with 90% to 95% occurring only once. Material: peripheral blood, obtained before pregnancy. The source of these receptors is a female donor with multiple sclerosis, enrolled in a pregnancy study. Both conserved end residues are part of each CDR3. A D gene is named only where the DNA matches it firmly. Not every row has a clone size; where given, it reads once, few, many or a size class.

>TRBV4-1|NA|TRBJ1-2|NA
CASSRGGDGYTF
TGCGCCAGCAGCCGAGGGGGAGATGGCTACACCTTC
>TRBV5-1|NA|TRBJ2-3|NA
CASSLDRITDTQYF
TGCGCCAGCAGCTTAGACAGAATCACAGATACGCAGTATTTT
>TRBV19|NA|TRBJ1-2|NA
CASSPGAANYGYTF
TGTGCCAGTAGTCCGGGTGCTGCTAACTATGGCTACACCTTC
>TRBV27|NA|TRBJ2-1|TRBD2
CASRGSGLADYNEQFF
TGTGCCAGCAGAGGATCGGGACTAGCGGACTACAATGAGCAGTTCTTC
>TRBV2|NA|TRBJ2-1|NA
CASSAGSSSYNEQFF
TGTGCCAGCAGTGCGGGGAGTAGCTCCTACAATGAGCAGTTCTTC
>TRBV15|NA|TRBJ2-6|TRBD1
CATSRGLEPGQGAVGANVLTF
TGTGCCACCAGCAGAGGCTTAGAGCCGGGACAGGGGGCGGTTGGGGCCAACGTCCTGACTTTC
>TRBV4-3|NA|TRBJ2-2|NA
CASSQGVATGELFF
TGCGCCAGCAGCCAAGGAGTCGCCACCGGGGAGCTGTTTTTT
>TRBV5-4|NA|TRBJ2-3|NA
CASSRETSTDTQYF
TGTGCCAGCAGCCGGGAGACCAGCACAGATACGCAGTATTTT
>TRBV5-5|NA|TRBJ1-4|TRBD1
CASSFPGGATNEKLFF
TGTGCCAGCAGCTTTCCAGGGGGCGCAACTAATGAAAAACTGTTTTTT
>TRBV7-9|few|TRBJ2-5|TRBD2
CASSLRLAGGPLETQYF
TGTGCCAGCAGCTTAAGACTAGCGGGAGGGCCCCTGGAGACCCAGTACTTC
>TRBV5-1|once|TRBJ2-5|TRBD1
CASSLSTGGYGFQETQYF
TGCGCCAGCAGCTTGTCAACAGGGGGGTACGGATTCCAAGAGACCCAGTACTTC
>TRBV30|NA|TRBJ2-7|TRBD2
CAWSVDGAGRREQYF
TGTGCCTGGAGTGTGGACGGAGCGGGACGTCGCGAGCAGTACTTC
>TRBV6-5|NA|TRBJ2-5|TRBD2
CASSYLAGGGETQYF
TGTGCCAGCAGTTACTTAGCGGGAGGGGGGGAGACCCAGTACTTC
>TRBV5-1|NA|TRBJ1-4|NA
CASRAGTTNEKLFF
TGCGCCAGCAGGGCAGGGACAACTAATGAAAAACTGTTTTTT
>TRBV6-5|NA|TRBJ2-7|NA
CASSPYAGTRGEQYF
TGTGCCAGCAGTCCCTACGCCGGGACTCGGGGCGAGCAGTACTTC
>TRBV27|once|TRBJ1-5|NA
CASSSGLGNQPQHF
TGTGCCAGCAGTTCGGGGTTGGGCAATCAGCCCCAGCATTTT
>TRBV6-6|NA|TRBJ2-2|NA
CASTGEGTGELFF
TGTGCCAGCACAGGGGAGGGCACCGGGGAGCTGTTTTTT
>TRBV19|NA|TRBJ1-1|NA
CASTTSGDTEAFF
TGTGCCAGTACCACCTCGGGAGACACTGAAGCTTTCTTT
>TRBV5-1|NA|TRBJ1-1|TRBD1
CASSLTRDRNTEAFF
TGCGCCAGCAGCTTAACCCGGGACAGGAACACTGAAGCTTTCTTT
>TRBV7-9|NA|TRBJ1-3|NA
CASSSEGNTIYF
TGTGCCAGCAGCTCTGAGGGAAACACCATATATTTT
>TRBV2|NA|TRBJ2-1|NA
CASSLPRDEQFF
TGTGCCAGCAGTCTACCTCGGGATGAGCAGTTCTTC
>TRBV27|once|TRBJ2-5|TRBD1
CASSPGQGVDQYF
TGTGCCAGCAGCCCAGGACAGGGAGTCGACCAGTACTTC
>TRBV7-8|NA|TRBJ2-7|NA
CASSGLGDEQYF
TGTGCCAGCAGCGGGTTAGGGGACGAGCAGTACTTC
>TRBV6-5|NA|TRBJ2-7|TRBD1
CASTDRVRSYEQYF
TGTGCCAGCACCGACAGGGTGAGATCCTACGAGCAGTACTTC
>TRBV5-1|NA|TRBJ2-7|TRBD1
CASSLWSGGGYEQYF
TGCGCCAGCAGCTTGTGGTCAGGGGGCGGTTACGAGCAGTACTTC
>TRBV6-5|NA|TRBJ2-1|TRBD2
CASSLAGGLINEQFF
TGTGCCAGCAGTCTAGCGGGAGGGTTGATCAATGAGCAGTTCTTC
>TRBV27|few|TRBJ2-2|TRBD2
CASRRAGDTGELFF
TGTGCCAGCCGTCGGGCGGGAGACACCGGGGAGCTGTTTTTT
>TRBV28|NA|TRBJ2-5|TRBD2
CASGTNWGPSGETQYF
TGTGCCAGCGGAACCAATTGGGGCCCTAGCGGGGAGACCCAGTACTTC
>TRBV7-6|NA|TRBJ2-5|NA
CASSQRAGEETQYF
TGTGCCAGCAGCCAGAGGGCGGGCGAAGAGACCCAGTACTTC
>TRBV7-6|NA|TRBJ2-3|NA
CASSSRGITDTQYF
TGTGCCAGCAGCTCGAGAGGGATCACAGATACGCAGTATTTT
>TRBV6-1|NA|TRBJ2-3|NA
CASSEVQTDTQYF
TGTGCCAGCAGTGAAGTACAAACAGATACGCAGTATTTT
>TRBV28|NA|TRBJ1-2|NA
CASSLTALLHGYTF
TGTGCCAGCAGTTTGACAGCGCTCCTCCATGGCTACACCTTC
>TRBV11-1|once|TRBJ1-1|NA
CASSFPGTGLNTEAFF
TGTGCCAGCAGCTTTCCGGGCACAGGGTTGAACACTGAAGCTTTCTTT
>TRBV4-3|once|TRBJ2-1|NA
CASSPERFENSYNEQFF
TGCGCCAGCAGCCCCGAGAGATTTGAGAATTCCTACAATGAGCAGTTCTTC
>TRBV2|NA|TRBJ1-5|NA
CASSSDGSGQPQHF
TGTGCCAGCAGCTCTGACGGGTCTGGGCAGCCCCAGCATTTT
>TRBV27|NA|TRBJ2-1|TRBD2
CASSLRSTSGYNEQFF
TGTGCCAGCAGTTTAAGGTCGACTAGCGGGTACAATGAGCAGTTCTTC
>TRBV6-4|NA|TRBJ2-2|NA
CASSPRRGPGPGELFF
TGTGCCAGCAGTCCTCGGAGGGGACCTGGTCCCGGGGAGCTGTTTTTT
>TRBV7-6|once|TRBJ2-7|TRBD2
CASSFRAGGAYEQYF
TGTGCCAGCAGCTTTCGAGCGGGAGGCGCCTACGAGCAGTACTTC
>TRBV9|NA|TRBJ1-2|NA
CASSVGEGNYGYTF
TGTGCCAGCAGCGTAGGGGAGGGGAACTATGGCTACACCTTC
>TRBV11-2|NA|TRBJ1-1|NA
CASSQPGAITEAFF
TGTGCCAGCAGCCAGCCAGGGGCAATCACTGAAGCTTTCTTT
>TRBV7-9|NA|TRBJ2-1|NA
CASSRDGSSYNEQFF
TGTGCCAGCAGCCGTGACGGGAGCTCCTACAATGAGCAGTTCTTC
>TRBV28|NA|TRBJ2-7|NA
CASSFPLGQGGEQYF
TGTGCCAGCAGTTTCCCCCTTGGGCAGGGCGGCGAGCAGTACTTC
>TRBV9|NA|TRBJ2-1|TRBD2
CASSAVVPSGRALRNEQFF
TGTGCCAGCAGCGCCGTCGTCCCTAGCGGGAGGGCCCTCAGAAATGAGCAGTTCTTC
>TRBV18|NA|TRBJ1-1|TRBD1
CASSPPTGGVNTEAFF
TGTGCCAGCTCACCACCCACAGGGGGCGTGAACACTGAAGCTTTCTTT
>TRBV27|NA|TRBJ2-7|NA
CASSLGGRAYEQYF
TGTGCCAGCAGTTTAGGGGGCCGGGCCTACGAGCAGTACTTC
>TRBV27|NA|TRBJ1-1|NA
CASSQSNTEAFF
TGTGCCAGCAGCCAATCGAACACTGAAGCTTTCTTT
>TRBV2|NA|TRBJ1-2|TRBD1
CASSGRRQGQFSYGYTF
TGTGCCAGCAGTGGTCGGCGACAGGGTCAATTTTCCTATGGCTACACCTTC
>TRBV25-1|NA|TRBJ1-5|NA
CASSESGGSGGPQHF
TGTGCCAGCAGTGAATCTGGAGGGAGCGGGGGACCCCAGCATTTT
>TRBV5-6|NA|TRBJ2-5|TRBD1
CASSRGRETQYF
TGTGCCAGCAGCAGGGGGCGGGAGACCCAGTACTTC
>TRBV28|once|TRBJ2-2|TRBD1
CASTPPGQGAFGELFF
TGTGCCAGCACCCCACCGGGACAGGGCGCCTTCGGGGAGCTGTTTTTT